Listed below are T cell receptor beta chains from one sample, sequenced in a study of T cells expressing NK-cell markers. TCRdb re-called the 5' RACE reads and catalogs CDR3 proteins one per entry, DNA excluded. The ten most abundant clones cover 3% to 4.5% of a sample with 500,000 to 600,000 distinct CDR3 sequences. Sequencing was performed on blood T cells: a sorted CD56 or NKG2C T cell subset, CD4+ or CD8+ T cells, or bulk PBMC T cells (not recorded which). Receptors were obtained from a young man in good health. Each CDR3 is given with its conserved first and last residue.

V: TRBV12-3/TRBV12-4; J: TRBJ2-7; CDR3: CASSFTDNYEQYF
V: TRBV6-5; J: TRBJ2-5; CDR3: CASSPRDRGFETQYF
V: TRBV11-1; J: TRBJ2-1; CDR3: CASSPGGIAGPLSYNEQFF
V: TRBV12-3/TRBV12-4; J: TRBJ1-5; CDR3: CASSSAGTVNQPQHF
V: TRBV2; J: TRBJ2-2; CDR3: CASSEARGQGGAGELFF
V: TRBV5-1; J: TRBJ2-1; CDR3: CASSIHRDRVNNEQFF
V: TRBV6-1; J: TRBJ1-2; CDR3: CASSRLEGLHYGYTF
V: TRBV7-8; J: TRBJ2-1; CDR3: CASALGLYNEQFF
V: TRBV7-2; J: TRBJ2-7; CDR3: CASSLGGPIYEQYF
V: TRBV25-1; J: TRBJ2-2; CDR3: CASSDLDRGNTGELFF
V: TRBV6-2/TRBV6-3; J: TRBJ2-2; CDR3: CASNRPQAYSGRAGTGELFF
V: TRBV5-1; J: TRBJ2-2; CDR3: CASSLSTNTGELFF
V: TRBV11-2; J: TRBJ2-1; CDR3: CASSLDRAGVEQFF
V: TRBV13; J: TRBJ1-2; CDR3: CASSWGQGHGYTF
V: TRBV30; J: TRBJ2-1; CDR3: CAWSGGIDEQFF
V: TRBV29-1; J: TRBJ1-5; CDR3: CSVVDRDGQPQHF
V: TRBV6-2/TRBV6-3; J: TRBJ2-1; CDR3: CASSYALEVEFF
V: TRBV4-1; J: TRBJ2-2; CDR3: CASSQASGDTGELFF
V: TRBV4-2; J: TRBJ2-7; CDR3: CASSQDATGGMDEQYF
V: TRBV28; J: TRBJ2-7; CDR3: CASSPRRGSRFYEQYF
V: TRBV6-5; J: TRBJ2-5; CDR3: CASSYTHAQETQYF
V: TRBV12-3/TRBV12-4; J: TRBJ2-2; CDR3: CASTWGLAGEKLAGELFF
V: TRBV4-1; J: TRBJ2-2; CDR3: CASSHPTSGRPGELFF
V: TRBV2; J: TRBJ1-5; CDR3: CASSDRGKPQHF
V: TRBV5-1; J: TRBJ2-1; CDR3: CASSLGGRGAVNEQFF
V: TRBV6-5; J: TRBJ2-7; CDR3: CASSSTSGLPYEQYF
V: TRBV7-2; J: TRBJ2-5; CDR3: CASSLFTETQYF
V: TRBV29-1; J: TRBJ1-2; CDR3: CSVERQGYGYTF
V: TRBV7-3; J: TRBJ2-3; CDR3: CASSLTGSGDTQYF
V: TRBV29-1; J: TRBJ2-5; CDR3: CSVYTAGWKTQYF
V: TRBV24-1; J: TRBJ2-5; CDR3: CATGPGTAPDQETQYF
V: TRBV27; J: TRBJ1-4; CDR3: CASSKGQGMEFEEKLFF
V: TRBV6-1; J: TRBJ2-2; CDR3: CASSVAGGSGELFF
V: TRBV30; J: TRBJ1-1; CDR3: CAWTVSGEAFF
V: TRBV5-5; J: TRBJ1-5; CDR3: CASSLVGTLNQPQHF
V: TRBV28; J: TRBJ2-3; CDR3: CASSETDRDTQYF
V: TRBV7-2; J: TRBJ2-4; CDR3: CASSLRQGWDIQYF
V: TRBV24-1; J: TRBJ1-2; CDR3: CATSDMRDKDFSGYTF
V: TRBV6-2/TRBV6-3; J: TRBJ2-7; CDR3: CASSQDSISGRAREQYF
V: TRBV5-5; J: TRBJ1-5; CDR3: CASSSGTVDQPQHF
V: TRBV5-1; J: TRBJ2-7; CDR3: CASSLTGTSGFRSYEQYF
V: TRBV12-3/TRBV12-4; J: TRBJ2-5; CDR3: CASSHSGIQETQYF
V: TRBV12-3/TRBV12-4; J: TRBJ2-7; CDR3: CASSFGLGREQYF
V: TRBV6-2/TRBV6-3; J: TRBJ2-7; CDR3: CASSYSYLTGVQNEQYF
V: TRBV12-3/TRBV12-4; J: TRBJ2-2; CDR3: CASSLHWTGFTGELFF
V: TRBV5-1; J: TRBJ2-1; CDR3: CASSSAGGPGEGEQFF